This T cell receptor (beta chain) derives from a study of molecular identifiers for immune sequencing clone quantification. TCRdb reprocessed the PCR reads with MiXCR, giving one entry per CDR3 protein. The table lists fewer than 8,500 distinct CDR3 sequences, about a third of them singletons. Sorting was used to obtain naive CD8 T cells (CD8+CD4-CCR7+CD45RA+). V was shortened by 5 bases and J by 3 bases, with 7 bases between the two germline ends. CDR3 length: 12 amino acids. Material: naive CD8+ T cells from blood, with Jurkat cell RNA spiked in. Subset in this sample: FACS-sorted CD8+CD4-CCR7+CD45RA+ naive T cells. The receptor was derived from a human donor in good health. Some libraries in this study had Jurkat cell RNA spiked in. The chain carries TRBV12-3 or TRBV12-4 and TRBJ1-1; possible D gene TRBD1, 6 bases. CDR3 loop: CASSQGYTEAFF. The CDR3 nucleotides are TGTGCCAGCAGTCAGGGGTACACTGAAGCTTTCTTT.